This T cell receptor beta chain was identified in a study of tumor-infiltrating lymphocytes in primary liver carcinoma (dated by TCRdb to the late 2010s). About the investigation overall: Of the five patients, three men and two women aged 30 to 69 years, four had hepatocellular carcinoma and one had combined HCC and intrahepatic cholangiocarcinoma. The five patients had tumors staged T1-T3 N0M0, with maximum diameters ranging from roughly 4.2 to 11 cm. Each sample produced about 3.5 to 7.5 million productive TCRbeta reads, and read depth showed no significant difference between tissue types. The study combined TCRbeta repertoire sequencing, expression microarrays and whole-exome sequencing across five regions of each liver tumor, with adjacent normal tissue and blood. A total of around 35 specimens from 5 patients went through TCRbeta repertoire sequencing, namely 25 tumor regions, 5 adjacent noncancerous liver tissues and 5 peripheral blood samples. To link TCRbeta repertoire diversity to the local molecular phenotype, the 25 tumor region samples were profiled with Agilent mRNA microarrays. Reproducibility between technical replicate repertoires was high, with correlation coefficients above 0.95 and mean shared-clone rates roughly 0.87. What the work shows at the level of the full study, not this receptor alone: Comparison of CD4+ and CD8+ T cell repertoires was precluded by the use of bulk unsorted samples. Only 4 or 5 patients were included in the study, and the authors note that the findings should be validated in a larger study. The top 250 clones made up a significantly larger repertoire fraction in tumors than in blood (p = 0.039). Repertoire overlap was higher between tumor regions (mean about 36%) than tumor-adjacent (approximately 17%) or tumor-blood (approximately 14%) pairs, consistent with antigen-driven expansion. Because sequencing covered only the TCR beta chain and unpaired alpha chains were not captured, true repertoire diversity is likely underestimated. Just about 7.5-24% of top clones turned up in all five regions of a tumor, which suggests spatial heterogeneity among tumor-infiltrating T cells.

Comment on this clonotype: It has no known antigen specificity. Sequence at one end of the junction differs from germline and may be a read error.

Total RNA and DNA were co-extracted without cell sorting from around 20-30 mg of bulk tissue using the AllPrep DNA/RNA mini kit. Between late 2015 and early 2016, roughly five patients in China with histopathologically diagnosed primary liver carcinoma had their tumors surgically resected. At the time of sampling, the patients were treatment-naive and had chronic HBV infection. Five spatially separated regions were sampled per tumor: superior, inferior, left-lateral and right-lateral poles, plus the tumor centre. More than 75% viable tumor cells were found by histology in every tumor sample. Fresh tumor and adjacent tissue pieces were bisected, with one half stored in RNAlater at -80 degrees C and the other half sent for histology. CDR1 and CDR2 were assigned from the germline V gene as MNHNS and SASEGT. From the cysteine up to the phenylalanine, the CDR3 has a length of 16 residues. Of the read, only the CDR3 DNA is kept; its 48 bases are in frame from base 1.

A constant-region primer and ProtoScript II reverse transcriptase were used to reverse-transcribe TCRbeta-specific cDNA from around 540 ng total RNA. Construction of the TCRbeta libraries relied on three nested rounds of multiplex PCR, following a slightly modified ARM-PCR procedure. Multiplex TRBV1-TRBV30 forward primers and a Cbeta reverse primer were used in the first two PCR rounds, each of which was run for around 10 cycles. A final 25-cycle PCR with Deep VentR polymerase added sample barcodes and Illumina adapters. Before sequencing, amplicons of 200-500 bp were purified from gel using a QIAquick gel extraction kit. The TCRbeta amplicons were sequenced with 250-bp paired-end reads on an Illumina HiSeq 2500. As for how the authors treated the data: Reads were quality-trimmed with Trimmomatic v0.33, and paired reads were merged with FLASH v1.2.11 to recover full CDR3 sequences. V, D and J germline segments were assigned to the rearranged TCRbeta sequences using MiGEC v1.2.1b. Clonotype statistics, along with Shannon-Wiener diversity indices, were calculated using VDJtools v1.0.0. Except for diversity analysis, only each sample's 250 most abundant clonotypes were used in subsequent analyses to reduce sampling bias. TCRdb applied fastp at Q25 and MiXCR to the public reads, then kept only in-frame beta chains. CDR3 protein sequences are deduplicated, and each keeps its most common genes and DNA. TCRdb assigned the V and J calls; the authors' analysis was not used. This sample is represented by 45,000 to 55,000 distinct CDR3 sequences; 60% to 75% of them were singletons. The ten largest clonotypes hold less than 30% of the sample.

This sequence uses TRBV6-1 and TRBJ2-7; the D gene lacks a confident call. The sequenced material came from liver tumor tissue from sampling region 2. This specimen's cell subset or site label, interpreted: tumor region T2, inferior pole. The clonotype comes from a man aged 35-49 years with primary liver carcinoma and hepatitis B virus infection. The CDR3 amino acid sequence is: CASSEGQSGPSYEQYF. The DNA is as follows: TGTGCCAGCAGCGAAGGCCAGTCAGGCCCCTCCTACGAACAGTACTTC.